A selection of T cell receptor beta chains follows, all from one sample in a study of blood T cells in healthy people across ages. TCRdb independently ran MiXCR on the 5' RACE reads; one entry per CDR3 protein. The sample holds 1,500,000 or so distinct CDR3 sequences, 35% to 45% seen once. The sequenced sample was blood. The receptors here all came from a woman aged 18-29 years in good health. Both conserved end residues are part of each CDR3. The D gene is left open where the match is weak. Only some rows state a clone size, as once, few, many or a class for expanded clones.

size,J,V,D,DNA,CDR3
-,TRBJ2-6,TRBV12-3/TRBV12-4,-,TGTGCCAGCAGTGTACCCAGGCCACCCGTCCTGACTTTC,CASSVPRPPVLTF
-,TRBJ1-5,TRBV6-2/TRBV6-3,TRBD1,TGTGCCAGCAGGCTAACAGGGGAATCAGCCCAGCATTTT,CASRLTGESAQHF
once,TRBJ1-6,TRBV4-3,-,TGCGCCAGCAGCATACAGTCTGATTCACCCCTCCACTTT,CASSIQSDSPLHF
-,TRBJ1-6,TRBV7-9,TRBD1,TGTGCCAGCAGCCGCTTGGACAGGGTTGGGATGGATTCACCCCTCCACTTT,CASSRLDRVGMDSPLHF
few,TRBJ1-2,TRBV19,-,TGTGCCAGTACAGGCAGCCCCTATGGCTACACCTTC,CASTGSPYGYTF
-,TRBJ2-1,TRBV18,TRBD2,TGTGCCAGCTCACCCTATAGCGGGGTCTCCTACAATGAGCAGTTCTTC,CASSPYSGVSYNEQFF
many,TRBJ2-5,TRBV7-2,-,TGTGCCAGCAGCTTAGCTAATCATCAAGAGACCCAGTACTTC,CASSLANHQETQYF
-,TRBJ2-5,TRBV7-8,TRBD1,TGTGCCAGCAGCCAGACAGGGGACAATGAGCAGTACTTC,CASSQTGDNEQYF
-,TRBJ2-5,TRBV7-2,-,TGTGCCAGCAGCTTAGGGCGATACGGGAGTTCTCGGGAGACCCAGTACTTC,CASSLGRYGSSRETQYF
few,TRBJ1-2,TRBV4-2,-,TGTGCCACCAAGGACACGTTAAACTATGGCTACACCTTC,CATKDTLNYGYTF
-,TRBJ2-7,TRBV20-1,-,TGCAGTGCTGGAGCCCATGGCTACAATGAGCAGTACTTC,CSAGAHGYNEQYF
few,TRBJ1-5,TRBV7-8,-,TGTGCCAGCAGCTTAGAGTCGGCGGGCAATCAGCCCCAGCATTTT,CASSLESAGNQPQHF
many,TRBJ2-3,TRBV4-3,-,TGTGCCAGCAGCCAGGACGGAAGCACAGATACGCAGTATTTT,CASSQDGSTDTQYF
-,TRBJ1-5,TRBV13,-,TGTGCCAGCAGCTTAGGGCATGGGACAAGGTCAAATCAGCCCCAGCATTTT,CASSLGHGTRSNQPQHF
-,TRBJ1-4,TRBV4-1,-,TGCGCCAGCAGCCAAGATATACGGGTTGAAAAACTGTTTTTT,CASSQDIRVEKLFF
-,TRBJ1-5,TRBV18,TRBD1,TGTGCCAGCTCATGGGACAGGGGGACCAGGCAGCCCCAGCATTTT,CASSWDRGTRQPQHF
many,TRBJ1-2,TRBV4-1,-,TGCGCCAGCAGCCAACTCTACACAGGCCTGGGCTATGGCTACACCTTC,CASSQLYTGLGYGYTF
-,TRBJ2-7,TRBV5-6,TRBD2,TGTGCCAGCAGCTCCACCTGGCCTAGCGGGCCTTCCTACGAGCAGTACTTC,CASSSTWPSGPSYEQYF
-,TRBJ1-2,TRBV20-1,-,TGCAGTGCTACCGTCAGGAACATATTCTATGGCTACACCTTC,CSATVRNIFYGYTF
many,TRBJ2-7,TRBV6-5,-,TGTGCCAGCAGTTACGGCAGGGGCTACGAGCAGTACTTC,CASSYGRGYEQYF
-,TRBJ2-7,TRBV7-2,TRBD2,TGTGCCAGCAGCTCTGGACTAGCGGGAGGGCAAGGCGAGCAGTACTTC,CASSSGLAGGQGEQYF
many,TRBJ1-2,TRBV25-1,TRBD1,TGTGCCAGCAGTGACTACAGGGGTACCTATGGCTACACCTTC,CASSDYRGTYGYTF
few,TRBJ2-1,TRBV12-3/TRBV12-4,TRBD2,TGTGCCAGCAGTTTTAGAGTAGCGGGCTACAATGAGCAGTTCTTC,CASSFRVAGYNEQFF
-,TRBJ2-2,TRBV28,TRBD1,TGTGCCAGCAGACGACAGGGTGGGAACACCGGGGAGCTGTTTTTT,CASRRQGGNTGELFF
-,TRBJ2-1,TRBV6-1,-,TGTGCCAGCAGGAGCCAGACGTACAATGAGCAGTTCTTC,CASRSQTYNEQFF
-,TRBJ2-7,TRBV4-3,-,TGCGCCAGCAGCTCAGGGCGGGGAACTTCCTACGAGCAGTACTTC,CASSSGRGTSYEQYF
once,TRBJ2-7,TRBV20-1,-,TGCAGTGCTAGAGACACCTTCGTGTCCCACGAGCAGTACTTC,CSARDTFVSHEQYF
few,TRBJ2-7,TRBV6-2/TRBV6-3,-,TGTGCCAGCAGTTACTCGGACCGGGAGCGCTCCTACGAGCAGTACTTC,CASSYSDRERSYEQYF
many,TRBJ2-1,TRBV12-3/TRBV12-4,-,TGTGCCAGCAGTGAGACCGGGACTTCCAATGAGCAGTTCTTC,CASSETGTSNEQFF
few,TRBJ1-1,TRBV10-3,-,TGTGCCATCAGGGAACTGGGCACTGAAGCTTTCTTT,CAIRELGTEAFF
-,TRBJ2-1,TRBV24-1,TRBD2,TGTGCCACCAGTGGTCGGGGACTAGCGGGCTCTGAGCAGTTCTTC,CATSGRGLAGSEQFF
few,TRBJ2-5,TRBV28,TRBD1,TGTGCCAGCAGTTTAAGCAGGGGGTGGCAAGAGACCCAGTACTTC,CASSLSRGWQETQYF
-,TRBJ2-5,TRBV7-2,-,TGTGCCAGCACCTATCGGGGGTTCCGACAGGAGCAGTACTTC,CASTYRGFRQEQYF
few,TRBJ2-3,TRBV6-2/TRBV6-3,TRBD2,TGTGCCAGCAGTTACGGTGGTAGCGGGAGCACAGATACGCAGTATTTT,CASSYGGSGSTDTQYF
many,TRBJ2-1,TRBV7-9,-,TGTGCCAGCAGCGCACTAGTTGTGACCCTCTACAATGAGCAGTTCTTC,CASSALVVTLYNEQFF
few,TRBJ2-1,TRBV28,-,TGTGCCAGCAGTTCCTGGGGTTACCCGTTCTTC,CASSSWGYPFF
few,TRBJ1-2,TRBV5-4,-,TGTGCCAGCAGCTCCCGGGACTTCTACTATGGCTACACCTTC,CASSSRDFYYGYTF
few,TRBJ1-1,TRBV4-1,-,TGCGCCAGCAGCCAAAGTAGTACAGAGATGAACACTGAAGCTTTCTTT,CASSQSSTEMNTEAFF
few,TRBJ2-7,TRBV18,TRBD1,TGTGCCAGCTCACCCGTGGACAGGGGGCTCTACTTGGAGCAGTACTTC,CASSPVDRGLYLEQYF
-,TRBJ2-1,TRBV4-3,-,TGCGCCAGCAGCCAAGATTTCGGGACTTACAACAATGAGCAGTTCTTC,CASSQDFGTYNNEQFF
-,TRBJ2-1,TRBV12-3/TRBV12-4,TRBD2,TGTGCCCAAAGCGGGAGTCTGAGCAATGAGCAGTTCTTC,CAQSGSLSNEQFF
-,TRBJ1-2,TRBV5-6,TRBD1,TGTGCCAGCAGCTTGGCCGAGGGGACAGAGGCTCTAGGCTATGGCTACACCTTC,CASSLAEGTEALGYGYTF
many,TRBJ2-3,TRBV2,-,TGTGCCAGCAGTGAGCAGACAGATACGCAGTATTTT,CASSEQTDTQYF
-,TRBJ2-7,TRBV27,-,TGTGCCAGCAAGGTAGGAGGGGGCGGCTCCTACGAGCAGTACTTC,CASKVGGGGSYEQYF